These 20 T cell receptor beta chains originate from one sample sequenced in a study of T cells after yellow fever vaccination. Each CDR3 protein gets one entry after TCRdb re-called the 5' RACE reads with MiXCR. The sample includes some 320,000 distinct CDR3 sequences, around 9.3% of them seen just once. This material consisted of CD4+ T cells sorted from PBMCs, taken 5 days after the yellow fever booster vaccination. The source is a man younger than 30 who received the YFV17D yellow fever vaccine.

This clonotype was detected only a few times. The rearrangement uses TRBV25-1 and TRBJ2-3; D is uncertain. This CDR3 comprises 13 residues. Trimming stripped 3 bases from V and 13 bases from J, with 17 bases between. Germline values: CDR1 MGHDK, CDR2 SYGVNS. The CDR3 sequence: CASSDPGSLGKYF. The CDR3 DNA sequence: TGTGCCAGCAGTGACCCCGGGTCGTTGGGGAAGTATTTT. The full variable domain, completed using reference TRBV25-1 and TRBJ2-3, is EADIYQTPRYLVIGTGKKITLECSQTMGHDKMYWYQQDPGMELHLIHYSYGVNSTEKGDLSSESTVSRIRTEHFPLTLESARPSHTSQYLCASSDPGSLGKYFGPGTRLTVL.

This chain joins TRBV6-5 and TRBJ1-2; possible D gene TRBD1, 5 bases. Germline CDR1 MNHEY, CDR2 SVGAGI. This CDR3 region has 14 residues. Deletions cut 1 base from V and 1 base from J, with 7 bases between. CDR3 bases: TGTGCCAGCAGTTACTGGGGGAATAACTATGGCTACACCTTC. Amino acids: CASSYWGNNYGYTF.

In its sample, this clonotype was seen a few times. The chain combines TRBV7-2 with TRBJ2-7, with no clear D. The germline V and J ends were trimmed by 5 bases and 4 bases, with 9 bases remaining between them. From germline, CDR1 is SGHTA and CDR2 FQGNSA. This CDR3 region has 12 residues. CDR3 residues: CASSQGWYEQYF. The CDR3 DNA follows: TGTGCCAGCAGCCAAGGGTGGTACGAGCAGTACTTC. The variable domain in full, with the rest retrieved from reference TRBV7-2 and TRBJ2-7, is GAGVSQSPSNKVTEKGKDVELRCDPISGHTALYWYRQSLGQGLEFLIYFQGNSAPDKSGLPSDRFSAERTGGSVSTLTIQRTQQEDSAVYLCASSQGWYEQYFGPGTRLTVT.

There are many counts of this clonotype. The chain joins TRBV6-6 to TRBJ2-3, with a possible D match to TRBD1 (6 bases). Trimming stripped 9 bases from V and 4 bases from J, with 8 bases between. The CDR3 is 11 amino acids. Per germline, CDR1 MNHNY and CDR2 SVGAGI (reference sequence). The CDR3 coding sequence is TGTGCCAGTGGGGGCGCAGATACGCAGTATTTT. Translation: CASGGADTQYF.

This clonotype was seen more than once but under ten times. The CDR3 loop is CASGRDSNQPQHF. The CDR3 DNA follows: TGTGCCAGTGGACGGGACAGCAATCAGCCCCAGCATTTT. The chain employs TRBV19 and TRBJ1-5; a possible D gene is TRBD1 (5 bases). Per the germline V gene, CDR1 is LNHDA and CDR2 is SQIVND (reference sequence). Trimming stripped 8 bases from V and 1 base from J, with 9 bases between. The CDR3 length is 13 residues.

This clonotype occurred a few times. In DNA form, the CDR3 reads TGTGCCAGCAGTCAGACTAGCGGGGGGACCGTGTACCGCACAGATACGCAGTATTTT. Its translation: CASSQTSGGTVYRTDTQYF. The chain couples TRBV6-5 to TRBJ2-3; 13 bases are shared with TRBD2. J gave up 1 base and V 5 bases, and 12 bases lay outside the gene matches. The CDR3 consists of 19 residues. CDR1 and CDR2 from the germline V gene are MNHEY and SVGAGI.

This clonotype showed up many times. The CDR3 protein is CASSPGIGETQYF. In DNA form, the CDR3 reads TGCGCCAGCAGCCCGGGAATCGGAGAGACCCAGTACTTC. The chain combines TRBV5-1 with TRBJ2-5; the D gene is possibly TRBD2 (5 bases). The CDR3 is 13 residues long. Germline V gene data show CDR1 as SGHRS and CDR2 as YFSETQ. Trimming took 4 bases from V and 4 from J, leaving 11 bases between them.

This clonotype was counted at least ten times. V and J are TRBV3-1 and TRBJ2-3, with D perhaps being TRBD1 or TRBD2 (5 bases each). In germline, CDR1 is LGHDT, CDR2 YNNKEL (reference sequence). The CDR3 contains 13 residues. Trimming pared 4 bases from V and 8 bases from J, leaving 13 bases between. CDR3 loop: CASSLPGTGTQYF. The CDR3 DNA sequence: TGTGCCAGCAGCCTACCCGGGACGGGTACGCAGTATTTT.

The chain combines TRBV7-3 with TRBJ2-3; D is possibly TRBD2 (5 bases). CDR1 is SGHTA, CDR2 FQGTGA, per germline. The CDR3 has 13 residues. V was cut by 4 bases and J by 5 bases, with 10 bases left in between. The CDR3 is CASSSGRGDTQYF. As DNA, the CDR3 is TGTGCCAGCAGCTCCGGCCGGGGAGATACGCAGTATTTT.

This sequence joins TRBV7-8 and TRBJ1-1; D is possibly TRBD1 (5 bases). This CDR3 has 12 residues. Trimming took off 1 base at V and 9 bases at J, with 9 bases between the two ends. Germline CDR1 reads SGHVS; CDR2 reads FQNEAQ. The CDR3 DNA follows: TGTGCCAGCAGCTTAGAACAGGCGAAAGCTTTCTTT. The encoded protein is CASSLEQAKAFF.

J is TRBJ2-2 and V is TRBV11-3, with TRBD2 matching over 9 bases. There are 17 residues in the CDR3. CDR1 and CDR2 from the germline V gene are SGHNT and YENEEA. The J segment lost 4 bases and the V segment lost 2 bases, leaving 8 bases of the junction unmatched. This chain's CDR3 is CASSLLSGGSLTGELFF. DNA of the CDR3: TGTGCCAGCAGCTTACTCAGCGGGGGGTCCCTCACCGGGGAGCTGTTTTTT. Looking up the rest from reference TRBV11-3 and TRBJ2-2 gives the full variable domain: EAGVVQSPRYKIIEKKQPVAFWCNPISGHNTLYWYLQNLGQGPELLIRYENEEAVDDSQLPKDRFSAERLKGVDSTLKIQPAELGDSAVYLCASSLLSGGSLTGELFFGEGSRLTVL.

The chain recombines TRBV20-1 with TRBJ2-5, with D unresolved. This CDR3 is 12 amino acids long. The germline V gene has CDR1 DFQATT and CDR2 SNEGSKA (reference sequence). Trimming cost V 3 bases and J 5 bases, with 10 bases left between them. The CDR3 reads CSASQRRETQYF. The CDR3, as DNA: TGCAGTGCTAGCCAGCGCAGGGAGACCCAGTACTTC.

V usage is TRBV7-9 and J usage is TRBJ2-5; 9 bases fit TRBD2. This CDR3 has 18 residues. Per the germline V gene, CDR1 is SEHNR and CDR2 is FQNEAQ (reference sequence). The V and J ends lost 1 base and 1 base, in that order; junction bases with no gene match: 10. CDR3 bases: TGTGCCAGCAGCTTAGGCCTACTTAGCGGGGGCGTCCAAGAGACCCAGTACTTC. Amino acids: CASSLGLLSGGVQETQYF.

This clonotype was seen at least ten times. The V gene is TRBV6-1, the J gene TRBJ1-4; tentatively, D is TRBD1 (6 bases). Germline V gives CDR1 MNHNS, CDR2 SASEGT. CDR3 length equals 13 residues. The germline V and J ends were trimmed by 4 bases and 8 bases, with 11 bases remaining between them. In DNA form, the CDR3 reads TGTGCCAGCAGTGTACCACAGGGCGAAAAACTGTTTTTT. Translation gives CASSVPQGEKLFF.

This sequence joins TRBV6-6 and TRBJ2-5; 7 bases agree with TRBD1. This CDR3 comprises 14 residues. Losses at the gene ends were 7 bases for V and 5 bases for J; bases not matched to a gene: 10. The germline V gene encodes CDR1 MNHNY and CDR2 SVGAGI (reference sequence). In DNA, the CDR3 is TGTGCCAGCACCCACAGACAGGGAAGGGAGACCCAGTACTTC. The encoded protein is CASTHRQGRETQYF.

This clonotype was counted at least ten times. The chain couples TRBV12-3 or TRBV12-4 to TRBJ1-2; no clear D. Trimming removed 3 bases at V and 3 bases at J, with 8 bases between. The CDR3 loop spans 13 amino acids. CDR3 DNA sequence: TGTGCCAGCAGTTTGAGTAGCCACTATGGCTACACCTTC. Translating gives CASSLSSHYGYTF.

This clonotype was detected only a few times. The gene calls are TRBV18 and TRBJ2-3; a possible D gene is TRBD2 (6 bases). Germline-derived CDR1 and CDR2 are KGHSH and LQKENI. The length of the CDR3 is 13 residues. V lost 3 bases, J lost 4 bases, and 8 bases lay in between. In nucleotides, the CDR3 is TGTGCCAGCTCACCGGGACTCTCAGATACGCAGTATTTT. This encodes CASSPGLSDTQYF.

This clonotype was seen at least ten times. The chain joins TRBV12-3 or TRBV12-4 to TRBJ1-1; 7 nucleotides align to TRBD1. V lost 3 bases, J lost 5 bases, and 6 bases stayed unmatched. The CDR3 covers 14 residues. CDR3 residues: CASSFEAGGTEAFF. CDR3 in DNA: TGTGCCAGCAGTTTTGAGGCAGGGGGGACTGAAGCTTTCTTT.

This clonotype occurred many times. The chain joins TRBV20-1 to TRBJ1-2; D unclear. The V gene lost 3 bases and the J gene lost 2 bases, with 10 bases spanning the gap. Looked up from germline, CDR1 is DFQATT and CDR2 is SNEGSKA (reference sequence). CDR3 length equals 13 residues. The CDR3 DNA follows: TGCAGTGCTAGCTTAAATCAGAACTATGGCTACACCTTC. As protein: CSASLNQNYGYTF.

This chain uses TRBV18 with TRBJ1-1; 7 nucleotides line up with TRBD1. The germline V gene encodes CDR1 KGHSH and CDR2 LQKENI. The CDR3 is 19 amino acids. With V trimmed by 3 bases and J by 0 bases, 16 bases remained unmatched. The CDR3, as DNA: TGTGCCAGCTCACCGTCGGTGGGAGCAGGGGGTGTCATGAACACTGAAGCTTTCTTT. Translating gives CASSPSVGAGGVMNTEAFF.